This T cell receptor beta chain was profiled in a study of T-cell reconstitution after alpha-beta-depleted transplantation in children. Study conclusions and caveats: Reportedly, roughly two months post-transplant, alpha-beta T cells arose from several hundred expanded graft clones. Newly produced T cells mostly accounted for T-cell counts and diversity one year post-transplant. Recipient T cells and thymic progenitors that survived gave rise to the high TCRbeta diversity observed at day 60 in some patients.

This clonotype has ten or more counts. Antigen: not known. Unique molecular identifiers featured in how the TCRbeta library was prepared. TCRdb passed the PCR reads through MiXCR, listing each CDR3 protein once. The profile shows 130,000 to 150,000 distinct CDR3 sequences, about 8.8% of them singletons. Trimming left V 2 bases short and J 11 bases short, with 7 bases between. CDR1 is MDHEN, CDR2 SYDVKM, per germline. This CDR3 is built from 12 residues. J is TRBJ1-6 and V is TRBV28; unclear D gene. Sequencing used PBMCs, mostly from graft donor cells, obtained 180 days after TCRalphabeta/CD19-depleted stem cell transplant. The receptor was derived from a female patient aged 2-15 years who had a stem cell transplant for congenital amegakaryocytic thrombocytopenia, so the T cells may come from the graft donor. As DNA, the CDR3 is TGTGCCAGCAGTTTAAGGACGACACCCCTCCACTTT. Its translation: CASSLRTTPLHF.